Below are 6 T cell receptor beta chains sequenced from a single sample in a study of blood T cell repertoires in COVID-19. Clones were read by immunoSEQ multiplex PCR, and TCRdb kept only the in-frame ones, dropping some. Counted here are roughly 220,000 clones, 90% occurring once; the ten biggest clones make up around 16%. Sequenced input: PBMCs or T cells enriched from blood (not recorded which). The source is a man aged 25 to 45 who had been exposed to COVID-19.

This clone was found once. The V gene is TRBV6-2 or TRBV6-3, the J gene TRBJ1-4, with no clear D. The CDR3 totals 14 residues. Trimming pared 4 bases from V and 2 bases from J, leaving 8 bases between. The germline V gene encodes CDR1 MNHEY and CDR2 SVGEGT. CDR3 region: CASSWTGTNEKLFF. The CDR3 DNA follows: TGTGCCAGCAGTTGGACGGGGACTAATGAAAAACTGTTTTTT.

This clone has a handful of counts. The genes are TRBV27 and TRBJ2-7, with D possibly matching TRBD2 (6 bases). The V end lost 4 bases, the J end lost 0 bases, and 19 bases lay between the germline ends. CDR1 and CDR2 (germline): MNHEY, SMNVEV (reference sequence). This CDR3 contains 17 residues. CDR3 nucleotide sequence: TGTGCCAGCAGTTCTATCGGCTGGGCGGGAAGCTCCTACGAGCAGTACTTC. Its translation: CASSSIGWAGSSYEQYF.

The chain employs TRBV5-4 and TRBJ2-7; 8 bases line up with TRBD1. This CDR3 is 13 amino acids long. Trimming took 4 bases from V and 5 from J; bases not matched to a gene: 5. The germline gives CDR1 SGHNT, CDR2 YYREEE (reference sequence). CDR3 protein: CASSGTGRDEQYF. In DNA, the CDR3 is TGTGCCAGCAGCGGGACAGGCCGTGACGAGCAGTACTTC. The entire variable domain, with the rest obtained from reference TRBV5-4 and TRBJ2-7, is as follows: ETGVTQSPTHLIKTRGQQVTLRCSSQSGHNTVSWYQQALGQGPQFIFQYYREEENGRGNFPPRFSGLQFPNYSSELNVNALELDDSALYLCASSGTGRDEQYFGPGTRLTVT.

The chain combines TRBV6-5 with TRBJ1-3; D unclear. The CDR3 loop spans 15 amino acids. Germline CDR1 reads MNHEY; CDR2 reads SVGAGI. The V and J ends lost 3 bases and 3 bases respectively, with 12 bases between them. DNA of the CDR3: TGTGCCAGCAGTTATTACGAGGGAGGTGGAAACACCATATATTTT. It is translated as CASSYYEGGGNTIYF.

This sequence joins TRBV7-2 and TRBJ2-1; TRBD1 matches at 10 bases. Germline lookup yields CDR1 SGHTA and CDR2 FQGNSA. V dropped 3 bases and J dropped 6; count of bases not matched to a gene: 5. The CDR3 totals 15 residues. The CDR3 nucleotides read TGTGCCAGCAGCTTTAAGACAGGGGGCCCCAATGAGCAGTTCTTC. As protein: CASSFKTGGPNEQFF.

The chain couples TRBV6-5 to TRBJ2-7, with D tentatively TRBD2 (6 bases). The V and J ends lost 2 bases and 2 bases respectively, with 10 bases between them. This CDR3 is 14 amino acids long. Germline CDR1 is MNHEY and CDR2 is SVGAGI. The CDR3 DNA sequence: TGTGCCAGCAGTTACGGGGGGTTAACCTACGAGCAGTACTTC. Residues: CASSYGGLTYEQYF.